This T cell receptor (beta chain) was observed in a study of metastatic and nonmetastatic thyroid tumors. TCRdb recomputed clones from the PCR reads via MiXCR. The table has roughly 40,000 clones, about a sixth seen once. The V gene lost 10 bases and the J gene lost 4 bases, with 13 bases spanning the gap. Germline V gene lookup returns CDR1 LNHDA and CDR2 SQIVND (reference sequence). The CDR3 loop spans 12 amino acids. Thyroid surgery was performed in patients who had received no treatment beforehand. This clone has more than one count but fewer than ten. Sequenced: blood. The receptor was isolated from a male donor with papillary thyroid cancer or a benign thyroid nodule (not recorded which). Some clones in this sample may be carry-over from other donors' samples. This rearrangement joins TRBV19 to TRBJ1-2; D remains ambiguous. The CDR3 DNA is TGTGCCACGTGGGAGGCCCCCTATGGCTACACCTTC. It codes for CATWEAPYGYTF.